These 16 T cell receptor beta chains share one sample of origin, sequenced in a study of blood T cell repertoires in COVID-19. The method was immunoSEQ multiplex PCR; TCRdb's version includes in-frame clones alone and lacks a portion of them. The sample holds about 27,000 clones, roughly 90% seen once. What was sequenced was peripheral blood. All receptors come from a human donor with active COVID-19. The donor label of this sample is uncertain.

The CDR3 region is CASSIGLGGETQYF. The CDR3 nucleotides are TGTGCCAGTAGTATAGGTCTCGGGGGAGAGACCCAGTACTTC. The J gene is TRBJ2-5, the V gene TRBV19; weak D call: TRBD2 (6 bases). Germline CDR1 reads LNHDA; CDR2 reads SQIVND (reference sequence). The V gene lost 1 base and the J gene lost 4 bases, with 10 bases spanning the gap. The length of the CDR3 is 14 residues.

The gene calls are TRBV4-2 and TRBJ2-2; D is unresolved. With 1 base removed from V and 2 bases from J, the gap between germline ends came to 8 bases. CDR3 length equals 15 residues. Germline CDR1 reads LGHNA; CDR2 reads YNFKEQ. Here the CDR3 DNA reads TGTGCCAGCAGCCAAGCCGGGTCAAACACCGGGGAGCTGTTTTTT. This gives the protein CASSQAGSNTGELFF.

The sample holds a few counts of this clone. The chain uses TRBV11-1 and TRBJ2-7; possible D gene TRBD2, 6 bases. V lost 0 bases and J lost 0, with 15 bases in between. The CDR3 has 17 residues. The V gene's germline CDR1 is SGHAT and CDR2 FQDESV (reference sequence). This chain's CDR3 is CASSLAQAGSISYEQYF. The DNA of the CDR3 is TGTGCCAGCAGCTTAGCGCAAGCGGGCTCCATCTCCTACGAGCAGTACTTC.

The chain has TRBV19 and TRBJ2-2; the match to TRBD1 covers 7 bases. Germline CDR1 reads LNHDA; CDR2 reads SQIVND (reference sequence). The CDR3 length is 19 residues. With V trimmed by 6 bases and J by 3 bases, 19 bases remained unmatched. The CDR3 DNA reads as TGTGCCAGTAGCACCCTATCGGCGATGACAGGGACCTACACCGGGGAGCTGTTTTTT. Its translation is CASSTLSAMTGTYTGELFF.

This chain links TRBV4-1 with TRBJ2-3; 10 positions match TRBD1. The V gene's germline CDR1 is MGHRA and CDR2 YSYEKL. CDR3 length equals 17 residues. V was pared by 2 bases and J by 5 bases, with 10 bases of the junction left unmatched. For the CDR3, the DNA is TGCGCCAGCAGCCAACCTCCGGGACAGGGGTTAATAGATACGCAGTATTTT. Translated: CASSQPPGQGLIDTQYF.

The chain joins TRBV3-1 (or the pseudogene TRBV3-2) to TRBJ1-2; D unclear. The CDR3 length is 15 residues. V dropped 1 base and J dropped 2 bases, with 11 bases sitting between them. CDR1 and CDR2 (germline): LGHDT, YNNKEL (reference sequence). The CDR3 is CASSQGQPSNYGYTF. The CDR3, as DNA: TGTGCCAGCAGCCAAGGACAACCGAGCAACTATGGCTACACCTTC.

This chain uses TRBV19 with TRBJ1-3; tentative D call: TRBD1 (6 bases). CDR1 and CDR2 (germline): LNHDA, SQIVND (reference sequence). V was pared by 10 bases and J by 0 bases, with 22 bases between. This CDR3 contains 17 residues. CDR3 nucleotides: TGTGCCACCACCCATTTACGGGGACAAAGCTCTGGAAACACCATATATTTT. It specifies CATTHLRGQSSGNTIYF.

V usage is TRBV11-2 and J usage is TRBJ1-2, with TRBD1 identical over 8 bases. J gave up 6 bases and V 1 base, and 7 bases lay outside the gene matches. The CDR3 extends over 15 amino acids. The germline gives CDR1 SGHAT, CDR2 FQNNGV. CDR3 amino acids: CASSLVLTGVDGYTF. For the CDR3, the DNA is TGTGCCAGCAGCTTAGTCCTGACAGGGGTCGATGGCTACACCTTC.

The chain joins TRBV4-1 to TRBJ1-2; weak D call: TRBD1 (6 bases). V shed 4 bases and J shed 7 bases, with 16 bases lying between them. The CDR3 runs to 14 residues. Germline V CDR1 and CDR2: MGHRA, YSYEKL. The CDR3 DNA reads as TGCGCCAGCAGCCGGCTCGAGGGGGAAAGTGGCTACACCTTC. This encodes CASSRLEGESGYTF.

The chain employs TRBV3-1 (or the pseudogene TRBV3-2) and TRBJ2-3, with 10 bases that match TRBD1. Unmatched junction bases numbered 7, after V lost 6 bases and J lost 4 bases. Germline V gene lookup returns CDR1 LGHDT and CDR2 YNNKEL (reference sequence). The CDR3 totals 15 residues. The CDR3 sequence: CASRPTGTGADTQYF. The CDR3 DNA reads TGTGCCAGCAGACCCACCGGGACAGGGGCAGATACGCAGTATTTT.

The CDR3 loop is CASSPAAGAGSTDTQYF. The DNA of the CDR3 is TGCGCCAGCAGCCCCGCGGCGGGTGCGGGGAGCACAGATACGCAGTATTTT. The rearrangement links TRBV5-1 to TRBJ2-3, with a possible D match to TRBD2 (6 bases). The V gene's germline CDR1 is SGHRS and CDR2 YFSETQ. Trimming removed 4 bases at V and 0 bases at J, with 18 bases between. The CDR3 is made up of 17 amino acids. The whole variable domain, filled in from reference TRBV5-1 and TRBJ2-3, reads KAGVTQTPRYLIKTRGQQVTLSCSPISGHRSVSWYQQTPGQGLQFLFEYFSETQRNKGNFPGRFSGRQFSNSRSEMNVSTLELGDSALYLCASSPAAGAGSTDTQYFGPGTRLTVL.

This chain links TRBV6-5 with TRBJ2-7; a weak D match, TRBD2 (7 bases). The CDR3 is made up of 14 amino acids. In germline, CDR1 is MNHEY, CDR2 SVGAGI. Between the trimmed V and J ends, which lost 6 bases and 1 base, there was a span of 13 bases. Written as DNA, the CDR3 is TGTGCCAGCAGCCGGGGGGCGCAATCCTACGAGCAGTACTTC. As protein: CASSRGAQSYEQYF.

The chain is built from TRBV12-2 and TRBJ2-3; TRBD1, the table's D call, was not compared with the DNA. TRBV12-2 is a documented pseudogene. The CDR3 covers 14 residues. The CDR3 sequence: CASRLALQQNTQYF. CDR3 nucleotide sequence: TGTGCAAGTCGCTTAGCCCTACAGCAAAATACGCAGTATTTT.

V and J are TRBV20-1 and TRBJ2-7; D is possibly TRBD1 (6 bases). Germline CDR1 DFQATT, CDR2 SNEGSKA (reference sequence). This CDR3 spans 15 amino acids. V lost 3 bases and J lost 2, with 17 bases in between. In DNA, the CDR3 is TGCAGTGCTAGTGGGGGCCCTTTAGGTACCTACGAGCAGTACTTC. It is translated as CSASGGPLGTYEQYF.

The V call is TRBV5-4, the J call TRBJ2-3; TRBD2 matches 11 bases. This CDR3 has 20 residues. V lost 2 bases, J lost 3 bases, and 17 bases stayed unmatched. Germline loops: CDR1 SGHNT, CDR2 YYREEE (reference sequence). The CDR3 coding sequence is TGTGCCAGCAGCTTCCCCTCTCCCCTTTTAGCGGGAGGGCCGACAGATACGCAGTATTTT. Residues: CASSFPSPLLAGGPTDTQYF.

The CDR3 reads CASSPLSGGYNEQFF. In DNA, the CDR3 is TGTGCCAGCAGCCCGCTTAGCGGGGGCTACAATGAGCAGTTCTTC. The rearrangement links TRBV11-3 to TRBJ2-1; 9 nucleotides align to TRBD2. V was pared by 5 bases and J by 3 bases, with 5 bases of the junction left unmatched. The CDR3 sequence is 15 residues long. CDR1 is SGHNT and CDR2 is YENEEA in the germline V gene.